This TCR beta chain was recorded in a study of CD8+CD57+ T cells in acquired aplastic anemia. Study in general: Around 3.5 ug was the average amount of DNA from sorted CD4+ and CD8+ cells. Approximately 9.9 million reads, on average, were obtained for CD4+ cells from healthy donors.

Findings and caveats of the study: Patient and control CD8+ Simpson's diversity was not significantly different.

Looked up from germline, CDR1 is LNHNV and CDR2 is YYDKDF (reference sequence). Trimming cost V 1 base and J 6 bases, with 21 bases left between them. The CDR3 is made up of 17 amino acids. Details on this clonotype: What it recognizes is unknown.

Template material for TCR beta VDJ and CDR3 profiling consisted of genomic DNA. MiXCR, applied by TCRdb to the reads, yields one record per CDR3 protein. Of about 35,000 distinct CDR3 sequences listed, under 80% were seen once; the top ten hold approximately 22%. Source material: sorted CD4+, CD8+, or CD8+CD57+ T cells (not recorded which) from PBMCs. The chain combines TRBV15 with TRBJ1-2; D might be TRBD1 (5 bases). The receptor was derived from a human donor in good health, serving as a control. For the CDR3, the DNA is TGTGCCACCAGCAGAGCCTCCGCCGGGGGAGAGGGCCATGGCTACACCTTC. Translated: CATSRASAGGEGHGYTF.